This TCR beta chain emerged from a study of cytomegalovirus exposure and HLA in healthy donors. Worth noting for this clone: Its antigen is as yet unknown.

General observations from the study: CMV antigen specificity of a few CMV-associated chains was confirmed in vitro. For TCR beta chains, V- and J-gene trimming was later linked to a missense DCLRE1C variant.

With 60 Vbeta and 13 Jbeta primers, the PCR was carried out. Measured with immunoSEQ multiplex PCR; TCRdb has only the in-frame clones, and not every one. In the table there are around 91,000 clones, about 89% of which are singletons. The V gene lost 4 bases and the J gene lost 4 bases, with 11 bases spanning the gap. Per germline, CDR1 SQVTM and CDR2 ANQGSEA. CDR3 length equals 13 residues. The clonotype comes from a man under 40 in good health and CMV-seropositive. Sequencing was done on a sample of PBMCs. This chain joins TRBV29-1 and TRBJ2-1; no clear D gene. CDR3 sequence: CSVALGIYNEQFF. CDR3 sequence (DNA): TGCAGCGTTGCCCTAGGCATATACAATGAGCAGTTCTTC.